Sequencing of this TCR beta chain was carried out in a study of blood T cell repertoires in COVID-19. Produced via immunoSEQ multiplex PCR; TCRdb's table is partial and in-frame only. The sample lists 200,000 to 250,000 clones, roughly 90% occurring once. The CDR3 has 19 amino acids. Trimming took 0 bases from V and 8 from J; bases not matched to a gene: 20. Per the germline V gene, CDR1 is MDHEN and CDR2 is SYDVKM. The receptor was derived from a man aged 55 to 70 with acute or convalescent COVID-19. The material sequenced was peripheral blood. This chain connects TRBV28 to TRBJ1-2; TRBD1 matches at 8 bases. The CDR3 nucleotides are TGTGCCAGCAGTTTATGGGCCCGGCCCAACCGACAGGGGATTGGAGGCTACACCTTC. Protein: CASSLWARPNRQGIGGYTF.